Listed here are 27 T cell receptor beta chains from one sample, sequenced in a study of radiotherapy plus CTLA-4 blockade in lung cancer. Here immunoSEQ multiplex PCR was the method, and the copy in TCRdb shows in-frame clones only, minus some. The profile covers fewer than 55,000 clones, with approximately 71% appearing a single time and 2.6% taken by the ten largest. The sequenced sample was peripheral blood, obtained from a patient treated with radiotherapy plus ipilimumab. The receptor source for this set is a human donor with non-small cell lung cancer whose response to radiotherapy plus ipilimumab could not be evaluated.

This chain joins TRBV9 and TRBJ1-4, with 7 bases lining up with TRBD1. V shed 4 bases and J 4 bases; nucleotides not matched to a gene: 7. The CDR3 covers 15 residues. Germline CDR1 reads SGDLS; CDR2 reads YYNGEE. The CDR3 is CASSTGQIVNEKLFF. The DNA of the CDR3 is TGTGCCAGCAGCACGGGACAGATAGTTAATGAAAAACTGTTTTTT.

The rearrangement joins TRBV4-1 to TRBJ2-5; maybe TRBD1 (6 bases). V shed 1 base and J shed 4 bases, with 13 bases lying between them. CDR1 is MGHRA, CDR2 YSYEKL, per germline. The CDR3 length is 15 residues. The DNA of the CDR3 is TGCGCCAGCAGCCAAGTTACAGGGCCACTAGAGACCCAGTACTTC. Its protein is CASSQVTGPLETQYF.

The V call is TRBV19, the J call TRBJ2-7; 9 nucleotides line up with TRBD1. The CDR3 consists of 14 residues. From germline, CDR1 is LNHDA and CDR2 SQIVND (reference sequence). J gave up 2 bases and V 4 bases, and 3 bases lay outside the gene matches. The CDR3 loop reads CASSTTGGTYEQYF. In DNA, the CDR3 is TGTGCCAGTAGTACGACAGGGGGGACCTACGAGCAGTACTTC.

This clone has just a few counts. CDR3 amino acids: CASSHGQNYGYTF. The CDR3 DNA reads as TGTGCCAGCAGCCATGGACAGAATTATGGCTACACCTTC. The chain carries TRBV7-2 and TRBJ1-2, with D maybe TRBD1 (6 bases). Germline V gene sequence: CDR1 SGHTA, CDR2 FQGNSA. The germline V and J ends were trimmed by 5 bases and 5 bases, with 12 bases remaining between them. The CDR3 has 13 amino acids.

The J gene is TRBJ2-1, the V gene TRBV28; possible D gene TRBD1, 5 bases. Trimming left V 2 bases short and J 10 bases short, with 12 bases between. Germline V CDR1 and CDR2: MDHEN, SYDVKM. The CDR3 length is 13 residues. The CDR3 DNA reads TGTGCCAGCAGTTTAGGCCCACAGGTAGAGCAGTTCTTC. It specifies CASSLGPQVEQFF.

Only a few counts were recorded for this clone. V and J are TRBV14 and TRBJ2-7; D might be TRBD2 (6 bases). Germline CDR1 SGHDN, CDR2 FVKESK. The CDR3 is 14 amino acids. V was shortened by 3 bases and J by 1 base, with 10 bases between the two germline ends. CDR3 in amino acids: CASSQAGRSYEQYF. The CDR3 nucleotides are TGTGCCAGCAGCCAGGCGGGACGGTCCTACGAGCAGTACTTC.

For the CDR3, the DNA is TGTGCCAGCAGGGGACAGAGTGGAAACACCATATATTTT. As protein: CASRGQSGNTIYF. J is TRBJ1-3 and V is TRBV7-9, with 7 bases matching TRBD1. CDR3 length: 13 residues. Germline V gene data show CDR1 as SEHNR and CDR2 as FQNEAQ (reference sequence). After removal of 6 bases from V and 3 bases from J, the junction contained 2 bases not matched to a gene.

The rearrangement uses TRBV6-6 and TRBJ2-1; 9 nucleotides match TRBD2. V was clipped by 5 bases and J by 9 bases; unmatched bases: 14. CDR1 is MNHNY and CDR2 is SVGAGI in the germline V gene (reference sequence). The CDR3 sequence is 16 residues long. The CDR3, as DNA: TGTGCCAGCAGTCTCAATCGCGGGAGGGCCCCTCCTGAGCAGTTCTTC. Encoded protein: CASSLNRGRAPPEQFF.

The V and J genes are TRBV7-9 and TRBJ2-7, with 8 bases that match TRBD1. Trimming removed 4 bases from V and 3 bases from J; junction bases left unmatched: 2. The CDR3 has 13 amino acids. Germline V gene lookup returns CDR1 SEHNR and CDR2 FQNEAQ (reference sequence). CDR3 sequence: CASSSGTGYEQYF. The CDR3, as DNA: TGTGCCAGCAGCTCCGGGACAGGCTACGAGCAGTACTTC.

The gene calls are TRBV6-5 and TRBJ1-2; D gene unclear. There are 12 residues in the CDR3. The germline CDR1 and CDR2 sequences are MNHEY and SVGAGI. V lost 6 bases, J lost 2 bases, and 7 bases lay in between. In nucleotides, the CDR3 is TGTGCCAGCAGCCCAAGCAACTATGGCTACACCTTC. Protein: CASSPSNYGYTF.

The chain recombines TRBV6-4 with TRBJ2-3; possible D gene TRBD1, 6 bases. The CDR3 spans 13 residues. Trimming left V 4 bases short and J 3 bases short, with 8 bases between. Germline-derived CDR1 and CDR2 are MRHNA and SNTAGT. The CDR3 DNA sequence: TGTGCCAGCAGTGCAGGGGTTACAGATACGCAGTATTTT. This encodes CASSAGVTDTQYF.

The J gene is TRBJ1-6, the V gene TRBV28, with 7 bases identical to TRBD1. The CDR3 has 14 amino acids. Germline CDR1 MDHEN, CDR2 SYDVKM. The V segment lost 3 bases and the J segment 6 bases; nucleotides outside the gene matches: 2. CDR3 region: CASSFGQANSPLHF. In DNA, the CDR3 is TGTGCCAGCAGTTTTGGACAGGCTAATTCACCCCTCCACTTT.

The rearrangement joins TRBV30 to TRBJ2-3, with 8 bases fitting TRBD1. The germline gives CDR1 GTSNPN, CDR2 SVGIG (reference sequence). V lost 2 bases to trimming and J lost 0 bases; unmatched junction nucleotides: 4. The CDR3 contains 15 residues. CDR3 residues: CAWSPGGGSTDTQYF. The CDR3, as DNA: TGTGCCTGGAGTCCAGGGGGCGGGAGCACAGATACGCAGTATTTT.

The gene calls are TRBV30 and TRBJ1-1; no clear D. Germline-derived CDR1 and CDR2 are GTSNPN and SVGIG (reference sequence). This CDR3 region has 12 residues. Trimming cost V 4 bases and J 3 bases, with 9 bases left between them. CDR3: CAWTYGYTEAFF. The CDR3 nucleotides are TGTGCCTGGACCTACGGGTACACTGAAGCTTTCTTT.

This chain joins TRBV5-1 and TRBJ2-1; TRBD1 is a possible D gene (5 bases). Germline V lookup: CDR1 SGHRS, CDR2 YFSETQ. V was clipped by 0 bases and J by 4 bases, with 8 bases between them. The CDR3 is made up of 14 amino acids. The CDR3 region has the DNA TGCGCCAGCAGCTTGGGGGGCGAGTACAATGAGCAGTTCTTC. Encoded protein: CASSLGGEYNEQFF.

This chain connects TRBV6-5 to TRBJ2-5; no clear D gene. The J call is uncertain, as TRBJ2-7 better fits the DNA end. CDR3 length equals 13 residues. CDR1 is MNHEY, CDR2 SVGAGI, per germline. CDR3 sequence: CASSYFDWGEQYF. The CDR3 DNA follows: TGTGCCAGCAGTTACTTCGACTGGGGCGAGCAGTACTTC.

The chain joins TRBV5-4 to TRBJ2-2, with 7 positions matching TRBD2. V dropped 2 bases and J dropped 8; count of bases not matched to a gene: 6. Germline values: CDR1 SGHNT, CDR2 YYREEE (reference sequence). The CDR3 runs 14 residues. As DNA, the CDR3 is TGTGCCAGCAGCTTCCCTAGCGGTCAAGGGGAGCTGTTTTTT. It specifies CASSFPSGQGELFF.

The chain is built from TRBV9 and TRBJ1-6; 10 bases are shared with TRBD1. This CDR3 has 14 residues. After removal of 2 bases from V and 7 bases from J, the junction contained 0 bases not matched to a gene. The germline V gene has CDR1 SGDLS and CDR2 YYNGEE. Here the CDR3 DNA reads TGTGCCAGCAGCGTGGGACAGGGGAATTCACCCCTCCACTTT. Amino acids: CASSVGQGNSPLHF.

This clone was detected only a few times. The CDR3 DNA sequence: TGTGCCAACTCACAGGGTGAAGATCAGCCCCAGCATTTT. Protein: CANSQGEDQPQHF. The chain couples TRBV10-3 to TRBJ1-5; a possible D gene is TRBD1 (6 bases). The V gene lost 10 bases and the J gene lost 5 bases, with 15 bases spanning the gap. Germline V gene data show CDR1 as ENHRY and CDR2 as SYGVKD. This CDR3 has 13 residues.

The CDR3 loop reads CASSQDLTAGTEAFF. CDR3 in DNA: TGCGCCAGCAGCCAAGATCTTACCGCCGGCACTGAAGCTTTCTTT. The chain uses TRBV4-1 and TRBJ1-1; D remains ambiguous. The V end was cut by 0 bases, the J end by 4 bases, with 12 bases between. This CDR3 comprises 15 residues. CDR1 and CDR2 (germline): MGHRA, YSYEKL.

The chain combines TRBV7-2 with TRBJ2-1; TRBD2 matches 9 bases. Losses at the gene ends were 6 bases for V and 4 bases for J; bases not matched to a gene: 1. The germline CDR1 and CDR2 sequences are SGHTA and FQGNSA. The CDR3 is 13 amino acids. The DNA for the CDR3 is TGTGCCAGCAGGACTAGCGGTTACAATGAGCAGTTCTTC. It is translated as CASRTSGYNEQFF.

The CDR3 protein is CASSAREGQGPYNEQFF. CDR3 DNA sequence: TGTGCCAGCAGCGCCAGGGAGGGACAGGGTCCCTACAATGAGCAGTTCTTC. The chain is built from TRBV9 and TRBJ2-1, with 9 bases lining up with TRBD1. The J segment lost 2 bases and the V segment lost 3 bases, leaving 9 bases of the junction unmatched. The CDR3 runs to 17 residues. Germline-derived CDR1 and CDR2 are SGDLS and YYNGEE.

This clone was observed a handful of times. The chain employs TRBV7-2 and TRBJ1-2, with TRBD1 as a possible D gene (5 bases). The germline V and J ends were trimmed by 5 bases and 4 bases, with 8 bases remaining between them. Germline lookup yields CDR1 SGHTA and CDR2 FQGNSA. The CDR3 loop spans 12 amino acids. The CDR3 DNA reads TGTGCCAGCAGCGCAGACAGCTATGGCTACACCTTC. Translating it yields CASSADSYGYTF.

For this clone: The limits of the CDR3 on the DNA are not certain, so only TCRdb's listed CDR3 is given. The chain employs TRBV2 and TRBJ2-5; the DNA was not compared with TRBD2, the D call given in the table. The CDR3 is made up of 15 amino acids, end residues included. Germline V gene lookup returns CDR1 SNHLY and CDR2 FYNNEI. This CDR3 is CASSVGFGTSAPLYF.

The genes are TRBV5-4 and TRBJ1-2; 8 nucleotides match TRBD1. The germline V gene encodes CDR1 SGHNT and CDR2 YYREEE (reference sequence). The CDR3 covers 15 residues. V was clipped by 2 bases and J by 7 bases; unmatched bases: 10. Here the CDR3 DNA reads TGTGCCAGCAGCTTAGGACAGGGTGGCTACTCTGGCTACACCTTC. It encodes CASSLGQGGYSGYTF. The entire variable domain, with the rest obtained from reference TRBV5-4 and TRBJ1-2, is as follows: ETGVTQSPTHLIKTRGQQVTLRCSSQSGHNTVSWYQQALGQGPQFIFQYYREEENGRGNFPPRFSGLQFPNYSSELNVNALELDDSALYLCASSLGQGGYSGYTFGSGTRLTVV.

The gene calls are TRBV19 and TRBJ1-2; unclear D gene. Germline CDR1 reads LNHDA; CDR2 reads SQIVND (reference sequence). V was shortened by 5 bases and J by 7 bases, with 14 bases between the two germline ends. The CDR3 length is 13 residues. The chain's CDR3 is CASSVGPGGGYTF. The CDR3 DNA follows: TGTGCCAGTAGTGTGGGCCCCGGAGGTGGCTACACCTTC.

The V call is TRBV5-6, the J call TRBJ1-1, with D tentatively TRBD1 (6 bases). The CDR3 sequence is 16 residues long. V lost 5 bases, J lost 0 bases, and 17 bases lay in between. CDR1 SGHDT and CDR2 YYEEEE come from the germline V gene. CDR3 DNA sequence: TGTGCCAGCAGGGATTGGGGGGGCACCCTGAACACTGAAGCTTTCTTT. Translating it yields CASRDWGGTLNTEAFF.